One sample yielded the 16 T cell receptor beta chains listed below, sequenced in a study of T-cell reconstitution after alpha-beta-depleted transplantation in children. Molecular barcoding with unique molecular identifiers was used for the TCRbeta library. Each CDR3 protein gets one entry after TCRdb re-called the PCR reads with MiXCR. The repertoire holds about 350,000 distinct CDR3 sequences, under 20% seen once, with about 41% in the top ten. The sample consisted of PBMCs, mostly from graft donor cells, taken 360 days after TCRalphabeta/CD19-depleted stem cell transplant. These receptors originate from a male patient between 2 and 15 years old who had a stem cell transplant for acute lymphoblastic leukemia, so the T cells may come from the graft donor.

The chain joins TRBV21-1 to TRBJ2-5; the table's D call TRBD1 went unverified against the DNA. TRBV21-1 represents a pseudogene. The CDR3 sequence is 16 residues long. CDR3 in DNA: TGTGCCAGCAGCAAAGCGTTCAACGCAGGGAAAGAGACCCAGTACTTC. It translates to CASSKAFNAGKETQYF.

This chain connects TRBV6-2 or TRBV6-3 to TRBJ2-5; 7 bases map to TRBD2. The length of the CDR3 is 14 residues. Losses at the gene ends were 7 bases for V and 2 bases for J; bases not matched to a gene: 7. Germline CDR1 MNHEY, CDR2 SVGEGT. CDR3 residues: CASTKRREQETQYF. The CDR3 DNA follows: TGTGCCAGCACCAAGAGGCGGGAGCAAGAGACCCAGTACTTC.

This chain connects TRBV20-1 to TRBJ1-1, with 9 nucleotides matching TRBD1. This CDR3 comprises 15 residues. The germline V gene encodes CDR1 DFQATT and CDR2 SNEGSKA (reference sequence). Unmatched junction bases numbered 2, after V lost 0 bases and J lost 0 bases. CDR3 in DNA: TGCAGTGCTAGAGATGGGGACAGGGTGAACACTGAAGCTTTCTTT. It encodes CSARDGDRVNTEAFF.

Written as DNA, the CDR3 is TGTGCCAGCAGTTGGGTGAGGCGACAGGGGGCAACTGAAGCTTTCTTT. Translation: CASSWVRRQGATEAFF. J is TRBJ1-1 and V is TRBV6-2 or TRBV6-3; 10 positions match TRBD1. The J segment lost 5 bases and the V segment lost 4 bases, leaving 10 bases of the junction unmatched. CDR1 and CDR2 from the germline V gene are MNHEY and SVGEGT. CDR3 length: 16 residues.

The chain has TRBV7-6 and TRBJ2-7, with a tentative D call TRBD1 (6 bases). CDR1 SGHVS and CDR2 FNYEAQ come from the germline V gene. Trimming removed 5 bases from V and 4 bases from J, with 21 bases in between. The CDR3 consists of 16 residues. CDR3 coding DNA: TGTGCCAGCAGCGTAGAGGGCGCAGGGGATGGATACGAGCAGTACTTC. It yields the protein CASSVEGAGDGYEQYF.

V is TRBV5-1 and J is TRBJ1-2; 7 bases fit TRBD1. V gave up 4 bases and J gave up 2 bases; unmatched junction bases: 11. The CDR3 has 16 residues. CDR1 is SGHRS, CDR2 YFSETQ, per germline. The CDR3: CASSPSSDRINYGYTF. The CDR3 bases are TGCGCCAGCAGCCCCTCCTCGGACAGGATCAACTATGGCTACACCTTC.

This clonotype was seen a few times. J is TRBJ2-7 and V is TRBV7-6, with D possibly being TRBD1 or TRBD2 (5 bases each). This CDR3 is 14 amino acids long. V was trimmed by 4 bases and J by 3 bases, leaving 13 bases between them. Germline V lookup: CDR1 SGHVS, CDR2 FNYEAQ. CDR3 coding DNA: TGTGCCAGCAGCTCTAGGGGACCCAGCTACGAGCAGTACTTC. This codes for CASSSRGPSYEQYF.

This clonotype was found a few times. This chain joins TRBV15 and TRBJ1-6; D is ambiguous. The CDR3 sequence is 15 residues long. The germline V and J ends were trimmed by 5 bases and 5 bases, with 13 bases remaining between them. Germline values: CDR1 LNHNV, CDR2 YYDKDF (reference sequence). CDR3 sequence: CATSQLKRNNSPLHF. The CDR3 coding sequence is TGTGCCACCAGCCAGCTTAAAAGGAATAATTCACCCCTCCACTTT.

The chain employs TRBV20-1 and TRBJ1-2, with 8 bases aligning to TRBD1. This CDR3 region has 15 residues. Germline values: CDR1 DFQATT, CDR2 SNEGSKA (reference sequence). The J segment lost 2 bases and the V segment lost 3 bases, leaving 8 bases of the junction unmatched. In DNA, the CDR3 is TGCAGTGCTAGCGCGCAGGGGGCGGGCAACTATGGCTACACCTTC. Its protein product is CSASAQGAGNYGYTF.

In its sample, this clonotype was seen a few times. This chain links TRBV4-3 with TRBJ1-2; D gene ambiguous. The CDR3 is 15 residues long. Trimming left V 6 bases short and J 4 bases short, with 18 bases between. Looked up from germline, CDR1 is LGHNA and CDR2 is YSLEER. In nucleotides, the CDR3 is TGCGCCAGCAGGGAGAGGCCTCGGGGAGGCTATGGCTACACCTTC. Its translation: CASRERPRGGYGYTF.

The CDR3 region is CASSFLGPGDTEAFF. CDR3 bases: TGCGCCAGCAGCTTCCTAGGACCTGGGGACACTGAAGCTTTCTTT. V is TRBV5-1 and J is TRBJ1-1; D call uncertain. Germline assignment: CDR1 SGHRS and CDR2 YFSETQ. Trimming took 2 bases from V and 3 from J, leaving 14 bases between them. This CDR3 comprises 15 residues.

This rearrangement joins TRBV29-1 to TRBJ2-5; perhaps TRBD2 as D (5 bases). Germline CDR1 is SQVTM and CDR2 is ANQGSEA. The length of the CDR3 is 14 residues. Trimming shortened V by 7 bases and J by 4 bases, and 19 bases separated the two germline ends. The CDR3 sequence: CSGGGHLVRETQYF. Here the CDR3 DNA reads TGCAGCGGTGGAGGTCATTTGGTACGAGAGACCCAGTACTTC.

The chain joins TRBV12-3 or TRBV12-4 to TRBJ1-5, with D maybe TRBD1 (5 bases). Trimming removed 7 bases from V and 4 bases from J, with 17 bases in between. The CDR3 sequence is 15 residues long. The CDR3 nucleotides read TGTGCCAGCAACCTCGGGGGGTACGGGAATCAGCCCCAGCATTTT. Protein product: CASNLGGYGNQPQHF.

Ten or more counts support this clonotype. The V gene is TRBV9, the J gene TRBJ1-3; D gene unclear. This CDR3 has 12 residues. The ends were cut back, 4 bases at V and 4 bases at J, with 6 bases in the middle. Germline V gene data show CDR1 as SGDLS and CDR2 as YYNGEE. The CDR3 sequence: CASSSPGNTIYF. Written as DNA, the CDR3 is TGTGCCAGCAGCTCACCAGGAAACACCATATATTTT.

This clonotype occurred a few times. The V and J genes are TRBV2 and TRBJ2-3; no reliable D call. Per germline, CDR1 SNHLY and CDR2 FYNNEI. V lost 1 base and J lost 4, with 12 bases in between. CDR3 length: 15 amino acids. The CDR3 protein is CASSEGWSRADTQYF. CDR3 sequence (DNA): TGTGCCAGCAGTGAAGGTTGGTCTCGAGCAGATACGCAGTATTTT.

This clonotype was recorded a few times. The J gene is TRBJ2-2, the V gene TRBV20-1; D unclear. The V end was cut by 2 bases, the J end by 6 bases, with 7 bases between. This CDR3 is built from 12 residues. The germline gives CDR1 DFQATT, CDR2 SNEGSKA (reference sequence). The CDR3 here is CSARFGPGELFF. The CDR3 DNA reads TGCAGTGCTAGATTCGGCCCCGGGGAGCTGTTTTTT.